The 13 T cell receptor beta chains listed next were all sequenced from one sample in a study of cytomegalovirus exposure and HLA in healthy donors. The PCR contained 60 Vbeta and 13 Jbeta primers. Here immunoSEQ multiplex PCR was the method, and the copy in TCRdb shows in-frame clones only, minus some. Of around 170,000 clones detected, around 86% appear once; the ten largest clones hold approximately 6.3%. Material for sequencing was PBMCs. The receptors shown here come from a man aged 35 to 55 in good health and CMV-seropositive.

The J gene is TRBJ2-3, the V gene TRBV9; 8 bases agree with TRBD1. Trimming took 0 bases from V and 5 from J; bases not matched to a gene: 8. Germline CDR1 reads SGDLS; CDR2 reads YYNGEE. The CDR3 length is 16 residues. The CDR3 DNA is TGTGCCAGCAGCGTAGTGGGGCAGGGGGCCATAGATACGCAGTATTTT. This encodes CASSVVGQGAIDTQYF. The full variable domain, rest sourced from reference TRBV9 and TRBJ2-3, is DSGVTQTPKHLITATGQRVTLRCSPRSGDLSVYWYQQSLDQGLQFLIQYYNGEERAKGNILERFSAQQFPDLHSELNLSSLELGDSALYFCASSVVGQGAIDTQYFGPGTRLTVL.

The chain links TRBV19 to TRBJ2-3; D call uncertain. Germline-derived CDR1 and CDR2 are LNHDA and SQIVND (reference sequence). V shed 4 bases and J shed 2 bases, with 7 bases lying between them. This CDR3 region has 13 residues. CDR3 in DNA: TGTGCCAGTAGTACTCACTACACAGATACGCAGTATTTT. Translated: CASSTHYTDTQYF.

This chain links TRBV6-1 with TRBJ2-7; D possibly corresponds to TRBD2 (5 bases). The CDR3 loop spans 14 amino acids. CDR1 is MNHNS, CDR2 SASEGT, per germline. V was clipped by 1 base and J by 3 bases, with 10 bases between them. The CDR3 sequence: CASSEGGLGYEQYF. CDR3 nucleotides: TGTGCCAGCAGTGAAGGAGGGTTGGGCTACGAGCAGTACTTC.

The CDR3 DNA sequence: TGTGCCAGCTCACCAGAGCGGGGGGGCCGAGAGACCCAGTACTTC. Translation gives CASSPERGGRETQYF. The chain is built from TRBV18 and TRBJ2-5, with 10 bases aligning to TRBD2. CDR3 size: 15 residues. Germline assignment: CDR1 KGHSH and CDR2 LQKENI. V lost 2 bases and J lost 4; bases outside the gene matches: 4.

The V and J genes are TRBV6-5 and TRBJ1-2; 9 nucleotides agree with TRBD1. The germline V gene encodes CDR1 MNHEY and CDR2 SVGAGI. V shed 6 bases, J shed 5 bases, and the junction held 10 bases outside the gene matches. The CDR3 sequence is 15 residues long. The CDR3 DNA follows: TGTGCCAGCAGGGACGGGACAGGGAAGGGTTATGGCTACACCTTC. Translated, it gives CASRDGTGKGYGYTF.

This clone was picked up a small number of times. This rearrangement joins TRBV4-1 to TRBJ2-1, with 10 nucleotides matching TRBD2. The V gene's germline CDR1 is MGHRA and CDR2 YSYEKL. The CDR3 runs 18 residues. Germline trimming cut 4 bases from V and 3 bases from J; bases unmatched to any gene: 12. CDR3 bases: TGCGCCAGCAGCCCCCGGGTAGCGGGGGGTCCTTTCTACAATGAGCAGTTCTTC. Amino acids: CASSPRVAGGPFYNEQFF.

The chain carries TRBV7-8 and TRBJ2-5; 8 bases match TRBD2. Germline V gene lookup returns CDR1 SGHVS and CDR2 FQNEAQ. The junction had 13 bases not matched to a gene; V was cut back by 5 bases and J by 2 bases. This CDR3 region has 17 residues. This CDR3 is CASSRDGGGLKQETQYF. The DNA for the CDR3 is TGTGCCAGCAGCCGAGACGGGGGGGGACTGAAACAAGAGACCCAGTACTTC.

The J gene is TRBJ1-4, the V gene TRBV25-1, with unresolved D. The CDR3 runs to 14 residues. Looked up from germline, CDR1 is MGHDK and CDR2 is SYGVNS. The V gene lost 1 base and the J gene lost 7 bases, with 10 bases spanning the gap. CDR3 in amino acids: CASSEFGVSEKLFF. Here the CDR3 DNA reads TGTGCCAGCAGTGAATTCGGGGTTAGTGAAAAACTGTTTTTT.

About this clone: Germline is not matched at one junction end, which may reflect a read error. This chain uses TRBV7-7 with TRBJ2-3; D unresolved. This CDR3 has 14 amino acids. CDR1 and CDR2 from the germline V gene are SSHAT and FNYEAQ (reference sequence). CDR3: CASSPTSVTDTQYF. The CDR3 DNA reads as TGTGCTAGCAGCCCCACCTCGGTCACAGATACGCAGTATTTT.

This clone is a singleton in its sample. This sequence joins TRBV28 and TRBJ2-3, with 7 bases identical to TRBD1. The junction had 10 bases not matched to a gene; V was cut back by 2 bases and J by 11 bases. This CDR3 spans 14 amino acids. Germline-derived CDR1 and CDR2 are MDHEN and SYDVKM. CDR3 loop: CASSLLQGDSRQYF. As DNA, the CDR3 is TGTGCCAGCAGTTTACTTCAAGGGGACAGCAGGCAGTATTTT. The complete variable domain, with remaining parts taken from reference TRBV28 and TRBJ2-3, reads DVKVTQSSRYLVKRTGEKVFLECVQDMDHENMFWYRQDPGLGLRLIYFSYDVKMKEKGDIPEGYSVSREKKERFSLILESASTNQTSMYLCASSLLQGDSRQYFGPGTRLTVL.

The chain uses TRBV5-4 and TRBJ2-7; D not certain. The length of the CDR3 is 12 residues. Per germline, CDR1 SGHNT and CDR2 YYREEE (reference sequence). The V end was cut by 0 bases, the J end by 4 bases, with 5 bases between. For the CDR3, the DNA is TGTGCCAGCAGCTTGGCCGAGTACGAGCAGTACTTC. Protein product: CASSLAEYEQYF.

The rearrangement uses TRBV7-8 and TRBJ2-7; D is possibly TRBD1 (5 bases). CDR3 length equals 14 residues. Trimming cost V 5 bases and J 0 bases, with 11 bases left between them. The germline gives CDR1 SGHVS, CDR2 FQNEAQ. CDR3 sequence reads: CASSTPTASYEQYF. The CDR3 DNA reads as TGTGCCAGCAGCACTCCGACAGCCTCCTACGAGCAGTACTTC.

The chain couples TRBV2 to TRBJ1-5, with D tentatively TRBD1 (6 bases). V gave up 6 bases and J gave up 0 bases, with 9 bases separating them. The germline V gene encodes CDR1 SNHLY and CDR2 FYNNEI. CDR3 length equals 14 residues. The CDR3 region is CASRDRNSNQPQHF. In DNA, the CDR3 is TGTGCCAGCAGGGACAGAAATAGCAATCAGCCCCAGCATTTT.